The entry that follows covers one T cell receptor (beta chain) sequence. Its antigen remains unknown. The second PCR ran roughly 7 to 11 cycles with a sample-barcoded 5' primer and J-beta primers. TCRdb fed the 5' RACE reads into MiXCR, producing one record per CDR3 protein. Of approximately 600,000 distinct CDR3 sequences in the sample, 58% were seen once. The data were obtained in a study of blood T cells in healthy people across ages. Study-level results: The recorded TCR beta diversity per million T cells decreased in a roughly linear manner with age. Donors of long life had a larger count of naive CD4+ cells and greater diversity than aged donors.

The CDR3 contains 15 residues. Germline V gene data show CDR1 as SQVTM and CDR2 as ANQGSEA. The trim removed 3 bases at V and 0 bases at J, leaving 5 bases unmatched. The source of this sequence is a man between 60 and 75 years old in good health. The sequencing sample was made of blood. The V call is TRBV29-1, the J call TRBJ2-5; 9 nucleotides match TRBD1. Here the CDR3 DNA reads TGCAGCGTTGAGCGGGGACAGGGCCACCAAGAGACCCAGTACTTC. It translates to CSVERGQGHQETQYF.